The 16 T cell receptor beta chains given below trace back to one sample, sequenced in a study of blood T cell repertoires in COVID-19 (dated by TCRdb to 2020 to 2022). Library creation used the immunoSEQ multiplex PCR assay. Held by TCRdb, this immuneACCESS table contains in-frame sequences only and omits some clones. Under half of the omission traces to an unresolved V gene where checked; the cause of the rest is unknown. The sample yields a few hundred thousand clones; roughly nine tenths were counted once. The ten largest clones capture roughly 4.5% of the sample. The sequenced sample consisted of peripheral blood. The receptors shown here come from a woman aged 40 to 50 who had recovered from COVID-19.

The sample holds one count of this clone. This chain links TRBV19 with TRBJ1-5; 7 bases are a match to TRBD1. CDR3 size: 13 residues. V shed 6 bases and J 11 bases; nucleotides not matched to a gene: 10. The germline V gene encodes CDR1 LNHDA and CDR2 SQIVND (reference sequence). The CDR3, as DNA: TGTGCCAGTAGCCAGACAGGGATCGGGACCCAGCATTTT. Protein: CASSQTGIGTQHF.

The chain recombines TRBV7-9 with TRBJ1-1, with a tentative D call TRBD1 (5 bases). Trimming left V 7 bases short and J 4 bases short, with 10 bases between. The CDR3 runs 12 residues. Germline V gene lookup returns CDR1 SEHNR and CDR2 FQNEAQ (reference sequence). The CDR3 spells CASNTGSTEAFF. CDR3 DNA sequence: TGTGCCAGCAACACAGGAAGCACTGAAGCTTTCTTT.

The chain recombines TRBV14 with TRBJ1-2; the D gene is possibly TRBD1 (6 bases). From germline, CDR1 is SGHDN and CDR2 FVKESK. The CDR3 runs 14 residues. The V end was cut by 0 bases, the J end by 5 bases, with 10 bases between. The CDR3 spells CASSQDRGNYGYTF. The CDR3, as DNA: TGTGCCAGCAGCCAAGACAGGGGCAATTATGGCTACACCTTC.

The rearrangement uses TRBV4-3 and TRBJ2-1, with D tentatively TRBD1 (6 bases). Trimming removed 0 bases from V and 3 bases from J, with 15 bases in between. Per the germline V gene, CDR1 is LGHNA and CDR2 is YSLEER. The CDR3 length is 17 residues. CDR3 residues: CASSQDSGDRDYNEQFF. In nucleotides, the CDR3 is TGCGCCAGCAGCCAAGACTCAGGGGACCGCGACTACAATGAGCAGTTCTTC.

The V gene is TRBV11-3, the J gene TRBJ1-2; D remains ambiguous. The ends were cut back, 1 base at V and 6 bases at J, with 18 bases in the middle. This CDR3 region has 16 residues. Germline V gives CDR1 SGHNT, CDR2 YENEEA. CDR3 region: CASSLGETTSTNGYTF. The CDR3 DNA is TGTGCCAGCAGCTTAGGGGAGACCACGTCCACGAATGGCTACACCTTC.

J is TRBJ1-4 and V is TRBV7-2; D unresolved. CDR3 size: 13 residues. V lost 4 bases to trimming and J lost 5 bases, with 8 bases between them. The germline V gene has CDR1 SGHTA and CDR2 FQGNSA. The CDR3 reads CASSSGVNEKLFF. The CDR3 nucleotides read TGTGCCAGCAGCTCGGGAGTAAATGAAAAACTGTTTTTT.

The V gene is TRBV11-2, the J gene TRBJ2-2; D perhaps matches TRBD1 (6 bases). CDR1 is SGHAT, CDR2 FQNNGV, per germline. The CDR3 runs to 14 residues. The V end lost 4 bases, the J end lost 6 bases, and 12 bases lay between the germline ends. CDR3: CASSYQTGSGELFF. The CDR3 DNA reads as TGTGCCAGCAGCTACCAAACAGGGTCCGGGGAGCTGTTTTTT.

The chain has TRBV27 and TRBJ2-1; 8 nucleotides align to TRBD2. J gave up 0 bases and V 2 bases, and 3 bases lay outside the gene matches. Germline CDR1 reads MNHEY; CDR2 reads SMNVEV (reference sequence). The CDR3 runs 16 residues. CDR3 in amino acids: CASSLAGGYSYNEQFF. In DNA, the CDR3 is TGTGCCAGCAGTTTAGCGGGAGGCTACTCCTACAATGAGCAGTTCTTC.

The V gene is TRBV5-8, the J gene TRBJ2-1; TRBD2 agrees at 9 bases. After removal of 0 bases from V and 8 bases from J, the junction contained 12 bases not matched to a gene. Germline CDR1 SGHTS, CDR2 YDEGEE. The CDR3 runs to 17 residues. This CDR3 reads CASSLAVLAGTSDEQFF. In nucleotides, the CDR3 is TGTGCCAGCAGCTTGGCCGTGCTAGCGGGAACCAGCGATGAGCAGTTCTTC.

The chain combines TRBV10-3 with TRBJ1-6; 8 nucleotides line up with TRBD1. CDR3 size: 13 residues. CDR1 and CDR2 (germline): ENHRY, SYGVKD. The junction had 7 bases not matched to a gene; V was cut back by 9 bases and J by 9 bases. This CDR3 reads CAIQTGEGSPLHF. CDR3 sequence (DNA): TGTGCCATTCAGACAGGGGAAGGTTCACCCCTCCACTTT.

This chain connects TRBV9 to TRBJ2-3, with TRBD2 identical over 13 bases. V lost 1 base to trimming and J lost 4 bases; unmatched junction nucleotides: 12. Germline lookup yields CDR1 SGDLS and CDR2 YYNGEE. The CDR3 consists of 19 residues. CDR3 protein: CASSVHSGTSGNRADTQYF. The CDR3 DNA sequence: TGTGCCAGCAGCGTACACTCCGGGACTAGCGGGAATCGGGCAGATACGCAGTATTTT.

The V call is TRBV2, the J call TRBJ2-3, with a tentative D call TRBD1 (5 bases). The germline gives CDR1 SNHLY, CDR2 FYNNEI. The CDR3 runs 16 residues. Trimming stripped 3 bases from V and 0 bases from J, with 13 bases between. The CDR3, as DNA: TGTGCCAGCAGTGACCCAGGGTTTTCTAGCACAGATACGCAGTATTTT. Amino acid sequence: CASSDPGFSSTDTQYF.

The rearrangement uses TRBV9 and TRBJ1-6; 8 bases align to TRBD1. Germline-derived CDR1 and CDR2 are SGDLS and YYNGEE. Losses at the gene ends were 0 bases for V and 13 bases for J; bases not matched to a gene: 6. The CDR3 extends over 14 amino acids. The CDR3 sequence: CASSVEQGGSPLHF. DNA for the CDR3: TGTGCCAGCAGCGTAGAACAGGGGGGATCGCCCCTCCACTTT.

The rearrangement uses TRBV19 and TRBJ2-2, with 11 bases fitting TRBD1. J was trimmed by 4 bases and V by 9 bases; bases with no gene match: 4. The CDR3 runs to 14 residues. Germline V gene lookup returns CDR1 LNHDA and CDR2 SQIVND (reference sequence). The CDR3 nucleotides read TGTGCCAGCGGGGACAGGGGGGCCACCGGGGAGCTGTTTTTT. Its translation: CASGDRGATGELFF.

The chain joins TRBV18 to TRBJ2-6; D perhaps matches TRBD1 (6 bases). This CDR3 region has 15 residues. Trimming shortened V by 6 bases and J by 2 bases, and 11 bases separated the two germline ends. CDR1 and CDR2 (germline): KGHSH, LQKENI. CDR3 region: CASSLKGAGANVLTF. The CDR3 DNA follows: TGTGCCAGCTCTCTCAAGGGGGCTGGGGCCAACGTCCTGACTTTC.

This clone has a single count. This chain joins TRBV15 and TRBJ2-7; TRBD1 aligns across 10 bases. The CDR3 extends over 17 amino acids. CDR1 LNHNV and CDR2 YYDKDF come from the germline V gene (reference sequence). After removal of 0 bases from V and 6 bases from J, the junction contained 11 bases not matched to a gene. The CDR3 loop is CATSRDLTGTGVGEQYF. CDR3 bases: TGTGCCACCAGCAGAGATCTCACCGGGACAGGGGTCGGCGAGCAGTACTTC.